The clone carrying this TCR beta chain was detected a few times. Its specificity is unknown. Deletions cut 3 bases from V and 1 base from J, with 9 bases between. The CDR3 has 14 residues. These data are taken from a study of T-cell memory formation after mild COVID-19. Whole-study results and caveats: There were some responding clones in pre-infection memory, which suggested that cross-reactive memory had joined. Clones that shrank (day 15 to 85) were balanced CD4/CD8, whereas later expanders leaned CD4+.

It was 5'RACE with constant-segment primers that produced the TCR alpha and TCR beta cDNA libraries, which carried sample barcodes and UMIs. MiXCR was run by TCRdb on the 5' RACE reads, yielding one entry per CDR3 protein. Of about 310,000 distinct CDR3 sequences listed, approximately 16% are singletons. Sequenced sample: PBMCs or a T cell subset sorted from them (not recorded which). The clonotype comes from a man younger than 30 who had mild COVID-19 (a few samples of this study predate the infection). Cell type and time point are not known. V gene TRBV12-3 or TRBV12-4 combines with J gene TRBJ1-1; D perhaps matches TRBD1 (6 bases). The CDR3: CASSFPDRNTEAFF. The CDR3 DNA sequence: TGTGCCAGCAGTTTCCCGGACAGGAACACTGAAGCTTTCTTT.